This T cell receptor beta chain comes out of a study of T cells in Graves' hyperthyroidism and ophthalmopathy. Study background: Pretreatment peripheral blood was obtained at initial diagnosis.

Amplified TCR beta CDR3 regions derived from RNA transcripts. Initially, a first-round RT-PCR of the TCR CDR3 employed the HTBI primer set. TCRdb itself ran the multiplex PCR reads through MiXCR, one entry per CDR3 protein. The table lists over 300,000 distinct CDR3 sequences, about 15% of them singletons. Study-wide results and limits: The authors' 13 V-J model separated ophthalmopathy from stable hyperthyroidism.

Turning to this clonotype: Its antigen remains unknown.

Germline values: CDR1 MNHEY, CDR2 SMNVEV (reference sequence). The germline V and J ends were trimmed by 6 bases and 6 bases, with 8 bases remaining between them. This CDR3 spans 12 amino acids. This receptor was identified in a woman in her sixties with Graves' hyperthyroidism. The sequenced sample consisted of blood. The chain couples TRBV27 to TRBJ2-2; D ambiguous. The CDR3 here is CASSRLSGELFF. The CDR3 region has the DNA TGTGCCAGCAGCAGGTTGTCCGGGGAGCTGTTTTTT.